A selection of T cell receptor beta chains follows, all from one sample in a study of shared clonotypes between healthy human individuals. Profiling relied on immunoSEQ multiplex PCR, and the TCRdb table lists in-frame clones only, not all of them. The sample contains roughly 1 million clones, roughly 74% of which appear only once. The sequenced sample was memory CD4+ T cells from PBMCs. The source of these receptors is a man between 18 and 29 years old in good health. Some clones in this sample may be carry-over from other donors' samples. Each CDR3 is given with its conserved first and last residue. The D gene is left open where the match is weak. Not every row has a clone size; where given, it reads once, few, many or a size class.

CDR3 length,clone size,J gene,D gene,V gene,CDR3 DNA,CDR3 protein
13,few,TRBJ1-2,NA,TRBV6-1,TGTGCCAGCAGGGAGGGACAAGCCTATGGCTACACCTTC,CASREGQAYGYTF
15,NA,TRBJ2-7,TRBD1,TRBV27,TGTGCCAGCAGTTTAGGACAGGGTAAATCCTACGAGCAGTACTTC,CASSLGQGKSYEQYF
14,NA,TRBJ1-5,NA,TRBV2,TGTGCCACCGCCCTTCTTGAGAGCAATCAGCCCCAGCATTTT,CATALLESNQPQHF
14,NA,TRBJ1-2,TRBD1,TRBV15,TGTGCCACCAGCCCTAGGACAGGGGGCTATGGCTACACCTTC,CATSPRTGGYGYTF
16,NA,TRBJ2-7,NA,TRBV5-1,TGCGCCAGCAGCCTAGAACCCGAGCCGGGCTCCTACGAGCAGTACTTC,CASSLEPEPGSYEQYF
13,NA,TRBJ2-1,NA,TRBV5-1,TGCGCCAGCAGCGAACTGTCGGGCAATGAGCAGTTCTTC,CASSELSGNEQFF
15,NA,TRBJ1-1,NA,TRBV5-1,TGCGCCAGCAGCTTGGAGCCAGACCTGAACACTGAAGCTTTCTTT,CASSLEPDLNTEAFF
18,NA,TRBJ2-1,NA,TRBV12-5,TGTGCTAGTGGTTCCACTCCCAACTGGCGACCCGGAGGCAATGAGCAGTTCTTC,CASGSTPNWRPGGNEQFF
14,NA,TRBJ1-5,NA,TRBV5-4,TGTGCCAGCAGCTTGCCGGGGCTCAATCAGCCCCAGCATTTT,CASSLPGLNQPQHF
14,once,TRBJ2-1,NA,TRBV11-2,TGTGCCAGCAGCTTAGACAGCCTCTCGGATGAGCAGTTCTTC,CASSLDSLSDEQFF
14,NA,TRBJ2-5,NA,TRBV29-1,TGCAGCGTTGCAGGGGCGAAAATCCAAGAGACCCAGTACTTC,CSVAGAKIQETQYF
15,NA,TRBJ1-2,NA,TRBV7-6,TGTGCCAGCAGCTCACCTGGGGTATTTGACTATGGCTACACCTTC,CASSSPGVFDYGYTF
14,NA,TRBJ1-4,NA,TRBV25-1,TGTGCCAGCAGTGACCCAGGGTTAATTGAAAAACTGTTTTTT,CASSDPGLIEKLFF
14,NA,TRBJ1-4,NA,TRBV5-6,TGTGCCAGCAGCTCCAACAGGCTTAATGAAAAACTGTTTTTT,CASSSNRLNEKLFF
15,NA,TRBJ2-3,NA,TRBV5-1,TGCGCCAGCAGCTTGGGGGCCCCGGGCACAGATACGCAGTATTTT,CASSLGAPGTDTQYF
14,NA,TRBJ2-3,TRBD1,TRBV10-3,TGTGCCATCAAGGGACAGGGTGAGGCAGATACGCAGTATTTT,CAIKGQGEADTQYF
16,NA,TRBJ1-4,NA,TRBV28,TGTGCCAGCACAGGACCGGGGGCGCGACCTGGTGGAAAACTGTTTTTT,CASTGPGARPGGKLFF
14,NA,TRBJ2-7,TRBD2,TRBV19,TGTGCCAGCTCTAACCTAGCGGGACCCTACGAGCAGTACTTC,CASSNLAGPYEQYF
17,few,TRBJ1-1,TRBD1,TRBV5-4,TGTGCCAGCAGCTGGCGGACAGGAACAATCATGAACACTGAAGCTTTCTTT,CASSWRTGTIMNTEAFF
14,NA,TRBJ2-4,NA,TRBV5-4,TGTGCCAGCAGCCACGGATGGGATAAAAACATTCAGTACTTC,CASSHGWDKNIQYF
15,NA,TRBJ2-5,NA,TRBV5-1,TGCGCCAGCAACCCCACCGGGACGGCCTTATATGCCCAGTACTTC,CASNPTGTALYAQYF
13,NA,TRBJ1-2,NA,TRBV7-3,TGTGCCAGCAGCTTGGAACAGGGTGGCGGCTACACCTTC,CASSLEQGGGYTF
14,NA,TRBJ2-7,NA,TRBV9,TGTGCCAGCAGCGTAGATAACTGGAATAACGAGCAGTACTTC,CASSVDNWNNEQYF
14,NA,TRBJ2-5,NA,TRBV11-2,TGTGCCAGCAGCCCCGCCGGGGTACGAGAGACCCAGTACTTC,CASSPAGVRETQYF
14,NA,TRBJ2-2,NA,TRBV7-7,TGTGCCAGCAGCCTACAGGGGCGGGGCGGGGAGCTGTTTTTT,CASSLQGRGGELFF
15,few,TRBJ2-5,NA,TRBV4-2,TGTGCCAGCAGCCAAGAAGGCAGGCCCCAAGAGACCCAGTACTTC,CASSQEGRPQETQYF
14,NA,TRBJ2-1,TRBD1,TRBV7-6,TGTGCCAGCAGCTTCGTGGGACAGGGTACTGAGCAGTTCTTC,CASSFVGQGTEQFF
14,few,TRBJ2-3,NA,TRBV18,TGTGCCAGCACACGGGGGGCCTCCACAGATACGCAGTATTTT,CASTRGASTDTQYF
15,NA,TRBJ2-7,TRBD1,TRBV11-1,TGTGCCAGCAGCCTCTCGGGGACAGGGCGCTACGAGCAGTACTTC,CASSLSGTGRYEQYF
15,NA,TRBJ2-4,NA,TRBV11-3,TGTGCCAGCAGCGCTCGACGTGACAGTGGTGGCATTCAGTACTTC,CASSARRDSGGIQYF
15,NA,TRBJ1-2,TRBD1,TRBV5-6,TGTGCCAGCAGCTCGCGAGACAGGGGGTCTAGCGGCTACACCTTC,CASSSRDRGSSGYTF
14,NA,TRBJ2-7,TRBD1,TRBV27,TGTGCCAGCAGCCACCGCACAGGGGGGTACGAGCAGTACTTC,CASSHRTGGYEQYF
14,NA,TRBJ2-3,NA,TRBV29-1,TGCAGCGTTGATGGGGTGCTGGGAACAGATACGCAGTATTTT,CSVDGVLGTDTQYF
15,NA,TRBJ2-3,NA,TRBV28,TGTGCCAGCAGTCCGACACACGGGTACACAGATACGCAGTATTTT,CASSPTHGYTDTQYF
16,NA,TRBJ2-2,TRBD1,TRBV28,TGTGCCAGCAGCCTTCTCCCGGGACAGGGGGCCGGGGAGCTGTTTTTT,CASSLLPGQGAGELFF
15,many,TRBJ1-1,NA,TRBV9,TGTGCCAGCAGCGTAGTTGACACCGTGAACACTGAAGCTTTCTTT,CASSVVDTVNTEAFF